Presented here are 25 T cell receptor beta chains from one specimen sequenced in a study of shared clonotypes between healthy human individuals. TCRdb's copy holds only in-frame clones and misses some; the assay was immunoSEQ multiplex PCR. Of about 2.4 million clones listed, 90% to 95% are singletons. Sequenced sample: naive CD4+ T cells from PBMCs. Subset meaning: CD45RA+ positively selected. Receptors were obtained from a man aged 18 to 30 in good health. Some clones in this sample may be carry-over from other donors' samples.

V usage is TRBV7-6 and J usage is TRBJ1-4; D unclear. V was cut by 0 bases and J by 8 bases, with 10 bases left in between. Germline V gene lookup returns CDR1 SGHVS and CDR2 FNYEAQ. There are 14 residues in the CDR3. The CDR3 DNA follows: TGTGCCAGCAGCTTAGCGGGGTGGAGCGAAAAACTGTTTTTT. Translation: CASSLAGWSEKLFF. Variable domain in full (rest from reference TRBV7-6 and TRBJ1-4): GAGVSQSPRYKVTKRGQDVALRCDPISGHVSLYWYRQALGQGPEFLTYFNYEAQQDKSGLPNDRFSAERPEGSISTLTIQRTEQRDSAMYRCASSLAGWSEKLFFGSGTQLSVL.

The V call is TRBV11-2, the J call TRBJ2-3; 9 nucleotides match TRBD2. V lost 1 base, J lost 4 bases, and 3 bases stayed unmatched. The CDR3 runs 15 residues. Looked up from germline, CDR1 is SGHAT and CDR2 is FQNNGV. The CDR3 reads CASSLVGGRADTQYF. DNA for the CDR3: TGTGCCAGCAGCTTAGTCGGCGGGAGGGCAGATACGCAGTATTTT.

The chain uses TRBV4-1 and TRBJ2-7, with 10 positions matching TRBD2. V trimming: 0 bases; J trimming: 2 bases; junction bases outside the gene matches: 7. This CDR3 contains 17 residues. The germline gives CDR1 MGHRA, CDR2 YSYEKL. CDR3 sequence: CASSQDTGTSVTYEQYF. The DNA of the CDR3 is TGCGCCAGCAGCCAAGATACCGGGACTAGCGTGACCTACGAGCAGTACTTC.

CDR3: CASSLVYWGNSAPGEQFF. In nucleotides, the CDR3 is TGTGCCAGCAGTTTAGTTTATTGGGGGAATTCAGCTCCGGGTGAGCAGTTCTTC. This chain uses TRBV28 with TRBJ2-1; D tentatively fits TRBD1 or TRBD2 (5 bases each). Germline V CDR1 and CDR2: MDHEN, SYDVKM. CDR3 length: 18 residues. Trimming left V 2 bases short and J 9 bases short, with 26 bases between.

As regards this clone: Other DNA sequences in the sample encode the same CDR3. V gene TRBV5-1 combines with J gene TRBJ2-3; 8 bases match TRBD2. V was pared by 4 bases and J by 1 base, with 2 bases of the junction left unmatched. Per germline, CDR1 SGHRS and CDR2 YFSETQ. This CDR3 is built from 14 residues. The CDR3 spells CASSRAGGTDTQYF. The CDR3 DNA follows: TGCGCCAGCAGCCGAGCGGGAGGCACAGATACGCAGTATTTT. The variable domain in full, completed from reference TRBV5-1 and TRBJ2-3, reads KAGVTQTPRYLIKTRGQQVTLSCSPISGHRSVSWYQQTPGQGLQFLFEYFSETQRNKGNFPGRFSGRQFSNSRSEMNVSTLELGDSALYLCASSRAGGTDTQYFGPGTRLTVL.

The gene calls are TRBV6-1 and TRBJ2-3; possible D gene TRBD2, 6 bases. The CDR3 has 12 amino acids. Trimming cost V 6 bases and J 9 bases, with 13 bases left between them. CDR1 is MNHNS and CDR2 is SASEGT in the germline V gene. CDR3: CASREGPGTQYF. Written as DNA, the CDR3 is TGTGCCAGCAGGGAGGGGCCGGGAACGCAGTATTTT.

The rearrangement uses TRBV5-1 and TRBJ1-1, with 7 bases aligning to TRBD1. Germline V lookup: CDR1 SGHRS, CDR2 YFSETQ. CDR3 length equals 15 residues. J lost 2 bases, V lost 4 bases, and 8 bases had no gene match. The DNA for the CDR3 is TGCGCCAGCAGCCTGATTAGACAGGGTAACACTGAAGCTTTCTTT. Protein product: CASSLIRQGNTEAFF.

The V gene is TRBV5-1, the J gene TRBJ2-1, with TRBD2 matching over 8 bases. Trimming removed 4 bases from V and 6 bases from J; junction bases left unmatched: 15. CDR1 is SGHRS and CDR2 is YFSETQ in the germline V gene. The CDR3 covers 17 residues. The CDR3 nucleotides are TGCGCCAGCAGCCGTAGGTTGAGCGGGAGCGCTACCAATGAGCAGTTCTTC. It codes for CASSRRLSGSATNEQFF. The full variable domain, rest sourced from reference TRBV5-1 and TRBJ2-1, is KAGVTQTPRYLIKTRGQQVTLSCSPISGHRSVSWYQQTPGQGLQFLFEYFSETQRNKGNFPGRFSGRQFSNSRSEMNVSTLELGDSALYLCASSRRLSGSATNEQFFGPGTRLTVL.

Points on this clone: The sample holds other DNA sequences that translate to the same CDR3. The gene calls are TRBV5-1 and TRBJ2-7, with 7 positions matching TRBD2. The CDR3 totals 14 residues. Losses at the gene ends were 2 bases for V and 0 bases for J; bases not matched to a gene: 2. CDR1 is SGHRS and CDR2 is YFSETQ in the germline V gene. The CDR3 bases are TGCGCCAGCAGCTTCTCTAGCGGCTCCTACGAGCAGTACTTC. Translated: CASSFSSGSYEQYF.

This sequence joins TRBV5-8 and TRBJ2-7, with D unclear. Trimming removed 0 bases from V and 10 bases from J, with 11 bases in between. Germline lookup yields CDR1 SGHTS and CDR2 YDEGEE. The length of the CDR3 is 12 residues. The chain's CDR3 is CASSLASPRQYF. The DNA for the CDR3 is TGTGCCAGCAGCTTGGCGTCCCCTCGACAGTACTTC.

The chain uses TRBV7-2 and TRBJ2-5; D is unclear. There are 13 residues in the CDR3. The germline CDR1 and CDR2 sequences are SGHTA and FQGNSA. The V end lost 1 base, the J end lost 9 bases, and 12 bases lay between the germline ends. For the CDR3, the DNA is TGTGCCAGCAGCTTAGGAAACAGCCATTCCCAGTACTTC. Protein sequence: CASSLGNSHSQYF.

This chain joins TRBV6-5 and TRBJ2-6, with a possible D match to TRBD2 (6 bases). The germline V gene has CDR1 MNHEY and CDR2 SVGAGI. Deletions cut 0 bases from V and 7 bases from J, with 7 bases between. The CDR3 is 14 residues long. CDR3 DNA: TGTGCCAGCAGTTACTCGCGGGGTGCCAACGTCCTGACTTTC. Translation: CASSYSRGANVLTF.

The chain carries TRBV18 and TRBJ2-1, with TRBD1 identical over 7 bases. The CDR3 runs to 17 residues. Germline V lookup: CDR1 KGHSH, CDR2 LQKENI. Unmatched junction bases numbered 6, after V lost 0 bases and J lost 1 base. CDR3 amino acids: CASSPPIEGASYNEQFF. For the CDR3, the DNA is TGTGCCAGCTCACCACCAATTGAGGGGGCGTCCTACAATGAGCAGTTCTTC. Based on the CDR3 plus reference TRBV18 and TRBJ2-1, the full variable domain is NAGVMQNPRHLVRRRGQEARLRCSPMKGHSHVYWYRQLPEEGLKFMVYLQKENIIDESGMPKERFSAEFPKEGPSILRIQQVVRGDSAAYFCASSPPIEGASYNEQFFGPGTRLTVL.

This chain connects TRBV5-1 to TRBJ1-2, with TRBD1 as a possible D gene (5 bases). V was shortened by 2 bases and J by 4 bases, with 6 bases between the two germline ends. Looked up from germline, CDR1 is SGHRS and CDR2 is YFSETQ. This CDR3 spans 12 amino acids. The CDR3 loop reads CASSFGTYGYTF. CDR3 nucleotides: TGCGCCAGCAGCTTTGGGACCTATGGCTACACCTTC.

This sequence joins TRBV5-1 and TRBJ2-1; 7 nucleotides agree with TRBD1. With V trimmed by 4 bases and J by 3 bases, 7 bases remained unmatched. The CDR3 covers 15 residues. The germline CDR1 and CDR2 sequences are SGHRS and YFSETQ. In DNA form, the CDR3 reads TGCGCCAGCAGCCCGGTGACAGGGAACTACAATGAGCAGTTCTTC. As protein: CASSPVTGNYNEQFF. Full variable domain (outside the CDR3, taken from reference TRBV5-1 and TRBJ2-1): KAGVTQTPRYLIKTRGQQVTLSCSPISGHRSVSWYQQTPGQGLQFLFEYFSETQRNKGNFPGRFSGRQFSNSRSEMNVSTLELGDSALYLCASSPVTGNYNEQFFGPGTRLTVL.

The V and J genes are TRBV5-8 and TRBJ2-3; 9 bases are shared with TRBD2. Germline loops: CDR1 SGHTS, CDR2 YDEGEE. Trimming removed 1 base from V and 6 bases from J; junction bases left unmatched: 6. CDR3 size: 15 residues. The chain's CDR3 is CASSLPGGRGDTQYF. CDR3 nucleotide sequence: TGTGCCAGCAGCTTGCCGGGCGGGAGGGGTGATACGCAGTATTTT.

This chain uses TRBV9 with TRBJ2-7; 9 bases match TRBD1. Germline trimming cut 0 bases from V and 5 bases from J; bases unmatched to any gene: 6. The CDR3 loop spans 15 amino acids. CDR1 is SGDLS, CDR2 YYNGEE, per germline. The CDR3 bases are TGTGCCAGCAGCGTAGATGGGACAGGGTTGCACGAGCAGTACTTC. Its translation is CASSVDGTGLHEQYF.

The chain joins TRBV30 to TRBJ1-2, with D possibly TRBD1 on 6 matching bases. Between the trimmed V and J ends, which lost 2 bases and 5 bases, there was a span of 12 bases. The CDR3 is 13 residues long. Per the germline V gene, CDR1 is GTSNPN and CDR2 is SVGIG (reference sequence). CDR3 region: CAWSRGILYGYTF. CDR3 coding DNA: TGTGCCTGGAGTAGGGGGATTCTTTATGGCTACACCTTC. Full variable domain (rest looked up from reference TRBV30 and TRBJ1-2): SQTIHQWPATLVQPVGSPLSLECTVEGTSNPNLYWYRQAAGRGLQLLFYSVGIGQISSEVPQNLSASRPQDRQFILSSKKLLLSDSGFYLCAWSRGILYGYTFGSGTRLTVV.

V and J are TRBV4-1 and TRBJ2-5, with TRBD1 as a possible D gene (6 bases). V was clipped by 0 bases and J by 0 bases, with 17 bases between them. CDR3 size: 18 residues. The germline gives CDR1 MGHRA, CDR2 YSYEKL. In DNA form, the CDR3 reads TGCGCCAGCAGCCAAGAGCTATCGGGCAGGGGATACCAAGAGACCCAGTACTTC. This gives the protein CASSQELSGRGYQETQYF.

V and J are TRBV7-3 and TRBJ1-1, with 7 bases identical to TRBD1. After removal of 5 bases from V and 7 bases from J, the junction contained 10 bases not matched to a gene. Germline assignment: CDR1 SGHTA and CDR2 FQGTGA. The CDR3 extends over 14 amino acids. The CDR3 region is CASSPSRDSYEAFF. The CDR3 nucleotides are TGTGCCAGCAGCCCGTCCCGGGACAGTTATGAAGCTTTCTTT.

The J gene is TRBJ2-1, the V gene TRBV4-2; D not resolved. The V end lost 2 bases, the J end lost 10 bases, and 9 bases lay between the germline ends. This CDR3 region has 12 residues. CDR1 and CDR2 from the germline V gene are LGHNA and YNFKEQ. The CDR3 bases are TGTGCCAGCAGCCAACTAGGTTTGGAGCAGTTCTTC. It codes for CASSQLGLEQFF.

The gene calls are TRBV5-5 and TRBJ2-5, with TRBD1 matching 7 bases. The V gene end was trimmed by 4 bases and the J gene end by 5 bases; junction bases not matched to a gene: 8. Germline V gene data show CDR1 as SGHKS and CDR2 as YYEKEE (reference sequence). The CDR3 is 14 amino acids. CDR3 sequence reads: CASSLGQVVETQYF. CDR3 coding DNA: TGTGCCAGCAGCCTTGGACAGGTTGTTGAGACCCAGTACTTC.

The chain is built from TRBV5-1 and TRBJ2-5, with 9 nucleotides matching TRBD2. Trimming removed 4 bases from V and 4 bases from J; junction bases left unmatched: 11. This CDR3 is built from 16 residues. CDR1 and CDR2 (germline): SGHRS, YFSETQ. The CDR3 DNA follows: TGCGCCAGCAGCCCGGTGGGGCGGGAGGGCCGAGAGACCCAGTACTTC. This encodes CASSPVGREGRETQYF.

With respect to this clone: The sample holds other DNA sequences that translate to the same CDR3. The rearrangement joins TRBV7-2 to TRBJ1-5; 7 bases are shared with TRBD1. V was clipped by 2 bases and J by 2 bases; unmatched bases: 0. CDR1 is SGHTA and CDR2 is FQGNSA in the germline V gene. The CDR3 is made up of 14 amino acids. CDR3 loop: CASSLRGRNQPQHF. In DNA form, the CDR3 reads TGTGCCAGCAGCTTAAGGGGGCGCAATCAGCCCCAGCATTTT.

The V call is TRBV7-7, the J call TRBJ2-3; 9 nucleotides line up with TRBD2. V was clipped by 5 bases and J by 0 bases; unmatched bases: 9. CDR3 length equals 17 residues. Germline CDR1 is SSHAT and CDR2 is FNYEAQ (reference sequence). This CDR3 reads CASSRSIAGGSTDTQYF. Written as DNA, the CDR3 is TGTGCCAGCAGCCGATCGATTGCGGGAGGGAGCACAGATACGCAGTATTTT.